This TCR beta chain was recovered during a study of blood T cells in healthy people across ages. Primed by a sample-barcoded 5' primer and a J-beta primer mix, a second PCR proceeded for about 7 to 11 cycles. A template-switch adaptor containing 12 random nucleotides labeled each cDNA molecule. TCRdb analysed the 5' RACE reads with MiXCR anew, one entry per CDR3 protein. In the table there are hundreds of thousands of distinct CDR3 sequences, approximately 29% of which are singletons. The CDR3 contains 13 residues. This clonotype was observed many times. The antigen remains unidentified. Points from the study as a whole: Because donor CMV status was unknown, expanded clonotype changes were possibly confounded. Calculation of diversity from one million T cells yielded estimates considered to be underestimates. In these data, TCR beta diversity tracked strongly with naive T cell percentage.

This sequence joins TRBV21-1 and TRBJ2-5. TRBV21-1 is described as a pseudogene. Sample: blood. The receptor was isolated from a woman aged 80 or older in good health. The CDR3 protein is CASSKALSETQYF. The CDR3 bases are TGTGCCAGCAGCAAAGCACTCTCAGAGACCCAGTACTTC.